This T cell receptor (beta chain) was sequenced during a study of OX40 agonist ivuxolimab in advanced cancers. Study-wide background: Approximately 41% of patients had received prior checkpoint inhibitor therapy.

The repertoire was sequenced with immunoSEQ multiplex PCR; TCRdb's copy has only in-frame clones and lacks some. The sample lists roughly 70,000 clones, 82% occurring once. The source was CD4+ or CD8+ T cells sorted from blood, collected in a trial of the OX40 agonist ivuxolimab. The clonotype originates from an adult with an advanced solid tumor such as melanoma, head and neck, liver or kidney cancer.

The CDR3: CASSVAAGIYEQYF. Written as DNA, the CDR3 is TGTGCCAGCAGCGTAGCCGCAGGGATCTACGAGCAGTACTTC. The chain couples TRBV9 to TRBJ2-7, with D possibly being TRBD1 (5 bases). This CDR3 contains 14 residues. V gave up 0 bases and J gave up 3 bases, with 10 bases separating them. Germline V gives CDR1 SGDLS, CDR2 YYNGEE.